The text below deals with one T cell receptor (beta chain). What it recognizes is unknown. A much larger clone lies a single base off, so this may be a read error. The final CDR3 position lacks the conserved phenylalanine or tryptophan, pointing to a likely read error. The sample originates from a study of blood T cells in healthy people across ages. The study, taken as a whole, reports: Compared with aged donors, long-lived donors showed fewer expanded clones, suggesting selection.

It was with a sample-barcoded 5' primer and a J-beta primer mix that a second PCR of roughly 6 to 12 cycles was run. TCRdb reprocessed the 5' RACE reads with MiXCR, giving one entry per CDR3 protein. The sample has 1.5 million to 2 million distinct CDR3 sequences, 30% to 40% seen once. This TCR derives from a human donor in good health. Specimen: blood.

CDR3 amino acids: CASSFDRFEEQYI. CDR3 DNA sequence: TGCGCCAGCAGCTTTGACAGATTTGAAGAGCAGTACATC. This chain uses TRBV5-1 with TRBJ2-1, with D possibly being TRBD1 (5 bases). The J call may be in error: the DNA end matches TRBJ2-7 better. Germline values: CDR1 SGHRS, CDR2 YFSETQ. This CDR3 has 13 residues.